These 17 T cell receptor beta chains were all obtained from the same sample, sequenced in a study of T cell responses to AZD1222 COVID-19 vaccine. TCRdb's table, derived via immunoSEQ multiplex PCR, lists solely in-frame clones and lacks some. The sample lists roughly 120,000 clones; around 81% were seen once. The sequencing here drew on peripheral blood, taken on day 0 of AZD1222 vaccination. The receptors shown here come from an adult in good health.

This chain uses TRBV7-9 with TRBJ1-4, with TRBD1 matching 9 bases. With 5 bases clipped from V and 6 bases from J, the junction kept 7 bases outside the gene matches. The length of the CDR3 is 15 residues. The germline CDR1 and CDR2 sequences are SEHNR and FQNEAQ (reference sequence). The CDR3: CASSPGDRADEKLFF. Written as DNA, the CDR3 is TGTGCCAGCAGCCCGGGGGACAGGGCGGATGAAAAACTGTTTTTT.

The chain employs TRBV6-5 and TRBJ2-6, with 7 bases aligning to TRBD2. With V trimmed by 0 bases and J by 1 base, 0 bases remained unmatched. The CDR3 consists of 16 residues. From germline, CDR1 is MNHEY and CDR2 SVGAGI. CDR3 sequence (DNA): TGTGCCAGCAGTTACTCGCGGGGGTCTGGGGCCAACGTCCTGACTTTC. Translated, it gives CASSYSRGSGANVLTF.

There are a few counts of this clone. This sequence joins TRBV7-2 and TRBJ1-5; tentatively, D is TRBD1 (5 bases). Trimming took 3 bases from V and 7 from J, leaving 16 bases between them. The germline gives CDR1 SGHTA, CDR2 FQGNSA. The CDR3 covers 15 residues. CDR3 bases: TGTGCCAGCAGCTTGAATAGGGGTGACGGACAGCCCCAGCATTTT. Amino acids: CASSLNRGDGQPQHF.

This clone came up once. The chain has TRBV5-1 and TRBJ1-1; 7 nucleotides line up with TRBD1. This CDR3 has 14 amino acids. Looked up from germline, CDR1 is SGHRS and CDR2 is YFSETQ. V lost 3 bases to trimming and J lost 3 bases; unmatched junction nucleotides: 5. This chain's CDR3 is CASSSGQEDTEAFF. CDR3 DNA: TGCGCCAGCAGCTCCGGACAGGAAGACACTGAAGCTTTCTTT.

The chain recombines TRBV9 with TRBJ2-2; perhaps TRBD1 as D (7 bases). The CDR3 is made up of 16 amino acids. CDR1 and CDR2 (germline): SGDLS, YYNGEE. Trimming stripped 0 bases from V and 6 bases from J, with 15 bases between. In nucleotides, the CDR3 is TGTGCCAGCAGCGTAGCCGGAGGGGGCGGGTCCGGGGAGCTGTTTTTT. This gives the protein CASSVAGGGGSGELFF.

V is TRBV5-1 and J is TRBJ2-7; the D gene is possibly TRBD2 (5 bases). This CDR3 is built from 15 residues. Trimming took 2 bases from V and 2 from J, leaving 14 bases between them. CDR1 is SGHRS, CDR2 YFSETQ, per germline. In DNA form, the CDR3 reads TGCGCCAGCAGCTTACTGTATCGGGGAACCTACGAGCAGTACTTC. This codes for CASSLLYRGTYEQYF.

CDR3 loop: CASSLGRVGSYNSPLHF. CDR3 in DNA: TGTGCCAGCAGCTTAGGGAGGGTAGGGTCCTATAATTCACCCCTCCACTTT. The chain uses TRBV7-2 and TRBJ1-6; D is unresolved. CDR1 and CDR2 (germline): SGHTA, FQGNSA. V dropped 1 base and J dropped 1 base, with 11 bases sitting between them. The CDR3 is 17 residues long.

The CDR3 loop reads CASTLGGHTYEQYF. The CDR3 DNA sequence: TGTGCCAGCACACTGGGGGGTCATACCTACGAGCAGTACTTC. The rearrangement joins TRBV28 to TRBJ2-7, with D tentatively TRBD2 (6 bases). The CDR3 contains 14 residues. The germline V and J ends were trimmed by 7 bases and 2 bases, with 15 bases remaining between them. Germline-derived CDR1 and CDR2 are MDHEN and SYDVKM.

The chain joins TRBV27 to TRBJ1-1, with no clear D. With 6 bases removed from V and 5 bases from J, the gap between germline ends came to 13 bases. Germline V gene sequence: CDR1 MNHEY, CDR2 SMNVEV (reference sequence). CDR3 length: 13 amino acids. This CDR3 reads CASRSELRTEAFF. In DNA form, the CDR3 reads TGTGCCAGCAGATCCGAGCTGCGAACTGAAGCTTTCTTT.

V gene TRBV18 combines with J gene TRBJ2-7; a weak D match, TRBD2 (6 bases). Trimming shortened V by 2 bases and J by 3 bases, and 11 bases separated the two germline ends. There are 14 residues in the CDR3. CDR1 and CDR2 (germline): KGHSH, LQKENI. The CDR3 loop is CASSPGGIYYEQYF. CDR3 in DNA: TGTGCCAGCTCACCAGGGGGGATCTACTACGAGCAGTACTTC.

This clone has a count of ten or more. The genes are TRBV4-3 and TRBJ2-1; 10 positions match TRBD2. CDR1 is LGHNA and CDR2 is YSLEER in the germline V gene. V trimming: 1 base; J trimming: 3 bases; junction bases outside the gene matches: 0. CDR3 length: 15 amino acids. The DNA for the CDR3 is TGCGCCAGCAGCCAAGGACTAGCGGGCTACAATGAGCAGTTCTTC. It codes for CASSQGLAGYNEQFF.

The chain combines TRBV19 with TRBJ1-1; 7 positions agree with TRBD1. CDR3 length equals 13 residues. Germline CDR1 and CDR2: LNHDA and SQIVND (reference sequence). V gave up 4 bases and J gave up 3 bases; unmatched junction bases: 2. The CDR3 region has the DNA TGTGCCAGTAGTAGGGACAGCTACACTGAAGCTTTCTTT. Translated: CASSRDSYTEAFF.

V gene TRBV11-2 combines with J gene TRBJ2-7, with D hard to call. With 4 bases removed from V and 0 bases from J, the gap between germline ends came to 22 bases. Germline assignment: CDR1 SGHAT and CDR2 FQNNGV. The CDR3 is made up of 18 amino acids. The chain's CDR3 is CASSSALPLLHSSYEQYF. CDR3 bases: TGTGCCAGCAGCTCCGCACTTCCTCTCCTACACAGCTCCTACGAGCAGTACTTC.

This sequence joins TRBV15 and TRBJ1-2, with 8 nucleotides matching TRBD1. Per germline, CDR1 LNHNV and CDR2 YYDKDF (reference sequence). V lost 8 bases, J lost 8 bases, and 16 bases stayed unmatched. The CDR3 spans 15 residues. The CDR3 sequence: CATLRGRDRRSGYTF. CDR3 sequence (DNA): TGTGCCACCCTGAGGGGTCGGGACAGGAGGAGCGGCTACACCTTC.

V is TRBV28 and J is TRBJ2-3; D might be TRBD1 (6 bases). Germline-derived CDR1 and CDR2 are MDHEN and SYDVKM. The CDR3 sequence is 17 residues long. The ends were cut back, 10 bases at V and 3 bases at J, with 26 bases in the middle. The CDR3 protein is CATGAIGHRPETDTQYF. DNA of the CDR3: TGTGCCACAGGGGCTATCGGACACCGGCCCGAAACAGATACGCAGTATTTT.

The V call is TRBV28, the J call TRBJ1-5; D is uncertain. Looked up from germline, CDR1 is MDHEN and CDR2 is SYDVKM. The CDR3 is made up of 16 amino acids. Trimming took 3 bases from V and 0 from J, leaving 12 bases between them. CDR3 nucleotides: TGTGCCAGCAGTTTCCTCCGATCTCTTAGCAATCAGCCCCAGCATTTT. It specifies CASSFLRSLSNQPQHF.

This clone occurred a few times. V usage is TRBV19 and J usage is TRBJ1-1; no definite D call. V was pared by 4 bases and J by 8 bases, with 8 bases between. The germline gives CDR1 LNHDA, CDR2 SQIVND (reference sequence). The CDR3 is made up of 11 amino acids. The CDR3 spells CASSNYIEAFF. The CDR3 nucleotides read TGTGCCAGTAGTAACTACATCGAAGCTTTCTTT.